A single TCR beta chain is shown here with its context. Its antigen is unknown. The data stem from a study of T cell responses to AZD1222 COVID-19 vaccine. Study-wide results and caveats: None of the repertoires were sampled until the peak T cell response had passed. The breadth and depth of Spike-specific TCRs increased once two AZD1222 doses had been given.

Doses given second, at about 4 or about 12 weeks, were pooled. Clones were sequenced by immunoSEQ multiplex PCR, and TCRdb holds only the in-frame ones, with some missing. This table holds 100,000 to 120,000 clones, approximately 92% found once. Germline V gene data show CDR1 as SEHNR and CDR2 as FQNEAQ (reference sequence). The V and J ends lost 5 bases and 0 bases, in that order; junction bases with no gene match: 6. This CDR3 contains 15 residues. The genes are TRBV7-9 and TRBJ2-7; 8 nucleotides line up with TRBD1. The specimen comprised peripheral blood, sampled 28 days after the second AZD1222 dose. The source of this sequence is an adult who received the AZD1222 COVID-19 vaccine. CDR3 DNA sequence: TGTGCCAGCAGCGAGGGACAGGTTTCCTCCTACGAGCAGTACTTC. Its translation is CASSEGQVSSYEQYF.